This T cell receptor (beta chain) was identified in a study of fetal regulatory T cell absence and autoimmunity. Broader study findings: Compared with cord blood, pancreas showed oligoclonal TCR enrichment, some clones over 100-fold. The oligoclonal enrichment was interpreted as supporting antigen-driven pancreatic autoimmunity before birth in IPEX syndrome. TRB gene family usage was broadly similar in cord blood and pancreas.

Per germline, CDR1 SGDLS and CDR2 YYNGEE. The CDR3 covers 15 residues. V shed 0 bases and J shed 0 bases, with 7 bases lying between them. This was a survey-level run. The data were produced by immunoSEQ multiplex PCR, yet TCRdb's version contains in-frame clones alone and is incomplete. The table includes approximately 94,000 clones, less than 80% detected once. As for this clone: The antigen remains unidentified.

This rearrangement joins TRBV9 to TRBJ1-3; no clear D. The clonotype comes from a male donor with IPEX syndrome. Sequencing was done on a sample of pancreas tissue. This CDR3 is CASSVGSGSGNTIYF. The DNA for the CDR3 is TGTGCCAGCAGCGTAGGGTCAGGCTCTGGAAACACCATATATTTT.